The TCR gamma chain under discussion was sequenced for a study of γδ T cells in repeated Plasmodium falciparum infection. Study as a whole: Timepoints: baseline, immediately before selected infections, and 21 days after every infection.

V lost 6 bases to trimming and J lost 7 bases; unmatched junction nucleotides: 9. In germline, CDR1 is VINAFY, CDR2 YDVSNSKD. The CDR3 totals 12 residues. TCRdb used CATT to re-call clones from the multiplex PCR reads. Seen here are fewer than 5,500 gamma-chain clones, about 3.5% observed once, and the top ten hold about a third. Comments on this clone: This likely traces to a read error, being one base from a far larger clone. This sample includes further DNA sequences coding for the same CDR3.

Gammadelta T cells were flow-sorted from PBMC into Vgamma9/Vdelta2+ and Vdelta2-negative populations for bulk analysis. The sample taken for sequencing was gamma-delta T cells from blood. The clonotype was recovered from a pool of human donors (malaria-infected and uninfected, not separated). The chain uses TRGV5 and TRGJ1 or TRGJ2. The CDR3 nucleotides are TGTGCCACCTGGTCAACTTACTATAAGAAACTCTTT. Protein sequence: CATWSTYYKKLF.